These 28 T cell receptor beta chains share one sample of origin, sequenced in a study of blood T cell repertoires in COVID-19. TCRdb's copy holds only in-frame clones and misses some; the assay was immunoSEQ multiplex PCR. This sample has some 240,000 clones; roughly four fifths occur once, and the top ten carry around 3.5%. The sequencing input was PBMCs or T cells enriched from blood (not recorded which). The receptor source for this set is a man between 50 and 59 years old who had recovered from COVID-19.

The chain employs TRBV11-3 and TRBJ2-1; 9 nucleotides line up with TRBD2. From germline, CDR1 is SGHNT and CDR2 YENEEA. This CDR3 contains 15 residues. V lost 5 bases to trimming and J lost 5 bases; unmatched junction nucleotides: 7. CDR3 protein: CASSPRTSEHNEQFF. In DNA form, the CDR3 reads TGTGCCAGCAGCCCCCGGACTAGCGAACACAATGAGCAGTTCTTC.

CDR3 residues: CASTRQTNQPQHF. In DNA form, the CDR3 reads TGTGCCTCAACCCGACAGACAAATCAGCCCCAGCATTTT. The chain recombines TRBV19 with TRBJ1-5; tentatively, D is TRBD1 (5 bases). Germline V gene sequence: CDR1 LNHDA, CDR2 SQIVND (reference sequence). The germline V and J ends were trimmed by 11 bases and 4 bases, with 15 bases remaining between them. The CDR3 consists of 13 residues.

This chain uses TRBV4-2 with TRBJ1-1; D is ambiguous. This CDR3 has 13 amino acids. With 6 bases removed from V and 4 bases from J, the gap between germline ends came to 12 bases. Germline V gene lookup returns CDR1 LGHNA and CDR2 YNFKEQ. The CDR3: CASSPRPSTEAFF. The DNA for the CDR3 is TGTGCCAGCAGTCCTAGGCCGAGCACTGAAGCTTTCTTT.

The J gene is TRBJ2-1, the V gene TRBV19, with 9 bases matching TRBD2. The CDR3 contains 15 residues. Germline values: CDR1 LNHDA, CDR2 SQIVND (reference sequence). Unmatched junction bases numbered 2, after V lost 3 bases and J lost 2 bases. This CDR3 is CASSISGGTYNEQFF. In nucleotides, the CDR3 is TGTGCCAGTAGTATCAGCGGGGGGACCTACAATGAGCAGTTCTTC.

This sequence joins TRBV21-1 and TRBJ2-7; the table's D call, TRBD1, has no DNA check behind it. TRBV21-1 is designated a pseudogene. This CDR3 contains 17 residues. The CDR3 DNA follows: TGTGCCAGCAGCCCCATGGGATGGGGACAGGATTCCTACGAGCAGTACTTC. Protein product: CASSPMGWGQDSYEQYF.

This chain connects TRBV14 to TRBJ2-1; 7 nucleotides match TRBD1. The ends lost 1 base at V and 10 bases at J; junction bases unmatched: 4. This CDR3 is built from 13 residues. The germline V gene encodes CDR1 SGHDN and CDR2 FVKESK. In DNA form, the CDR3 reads TGTGCCAGCAGCCAAGCCCTCAGGGGGGAGCAGTTCTTC. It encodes CASSQALRGEQFF. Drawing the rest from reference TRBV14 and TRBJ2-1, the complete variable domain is EAGVTQFPSHSVIEKGQTVTLRCDPISGHDNLYWYRRVMGKEIKFLLHFVKESKQDESGMPNNRFLAERTGGTYSTLKVQPAELEDSGVYFCASSQALRGEQFFGPGTRLTVL.

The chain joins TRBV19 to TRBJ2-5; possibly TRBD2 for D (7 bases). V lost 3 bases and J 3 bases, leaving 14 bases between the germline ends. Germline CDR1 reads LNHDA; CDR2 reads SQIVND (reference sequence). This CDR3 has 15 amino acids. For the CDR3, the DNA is TGTGCCAGTAGTATCAGTACAGGGAGGGAAGAGACCCAGTACTTC. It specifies CASSISTGREETQYF.

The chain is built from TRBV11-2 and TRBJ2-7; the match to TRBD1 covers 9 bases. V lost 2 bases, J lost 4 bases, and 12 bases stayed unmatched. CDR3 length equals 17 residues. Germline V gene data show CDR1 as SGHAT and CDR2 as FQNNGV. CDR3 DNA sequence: TGTGCCAGCAGCTTATCGGCCGCGACAGGGGGTGTTTACGAGCAGTACTTC. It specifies CASSLSAATGGVYEQYF.

CDR3 sequence: CASSLLRDTQYF. The CDR3 region has the DNA TGTGCCAGCAGCTTGCTCAGAGATACGCAGTATTTT. The V and J genes are TRBV5-4 and TRBJ2-3; unclear D gene. Trimming left V 1 base short and J 5 bases short, with 5 bases between. The CDR3 sequence is 12 residues long. Germline V CDR1 and CDR2: SGHNT, YYREEE (reference sequence). Full variable domain (remainder filled in from reference TRBV5-4 and TRBJ2-3): ETGVTQSPTHLIKTRGQQVTLRCSSQSGHNTVSWYQQALGQGPQFIFQYYREEENGRGNFPPRFSGLQFPNYSSELNVNALELDDSALYLCASSLLRDTQYFGPGTRLTVL.

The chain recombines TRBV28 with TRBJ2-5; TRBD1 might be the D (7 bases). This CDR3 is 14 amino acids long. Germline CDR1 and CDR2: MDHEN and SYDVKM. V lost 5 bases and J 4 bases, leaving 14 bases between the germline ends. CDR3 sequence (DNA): TGTGCCAGCAGTCTCAGGGGGGTCCCAGAGACCCAGTACTTC. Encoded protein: CASSLRGVPETQYF.

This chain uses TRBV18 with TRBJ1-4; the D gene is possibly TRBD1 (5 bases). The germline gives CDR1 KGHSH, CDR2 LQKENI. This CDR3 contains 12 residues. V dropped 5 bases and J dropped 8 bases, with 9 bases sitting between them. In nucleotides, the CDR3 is TGTGCCAGCTCATTACGACAGGAAAAACTGTTTTTT. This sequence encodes CASSLRQEKLFF.

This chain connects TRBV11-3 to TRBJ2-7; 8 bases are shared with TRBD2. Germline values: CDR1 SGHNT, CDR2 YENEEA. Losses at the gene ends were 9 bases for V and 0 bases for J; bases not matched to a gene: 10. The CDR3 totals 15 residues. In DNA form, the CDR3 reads TGTGCCAGTGCGCTAGCGGGTGGAAACTCCTACGAGCAGTACTTC. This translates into CASALAGGNSYEQYF.

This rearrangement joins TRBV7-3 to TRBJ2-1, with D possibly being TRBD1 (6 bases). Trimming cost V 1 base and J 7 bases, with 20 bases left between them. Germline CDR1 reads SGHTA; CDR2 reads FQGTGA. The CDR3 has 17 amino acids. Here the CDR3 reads CASSLIPRRGYGNEQFF. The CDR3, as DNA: TGTGCCAGCAGCTTAATTCCCCGCAGGGGATATGGTAATGAGCAGTTCTTC.

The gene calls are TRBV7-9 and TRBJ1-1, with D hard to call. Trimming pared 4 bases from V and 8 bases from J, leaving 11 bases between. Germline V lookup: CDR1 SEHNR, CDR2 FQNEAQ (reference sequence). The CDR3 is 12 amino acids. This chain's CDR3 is CASSWFDGEAFF. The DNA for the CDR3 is TGTGCCAGCAGCTGGTTTGACGGGGAAGCTTTCTTT.

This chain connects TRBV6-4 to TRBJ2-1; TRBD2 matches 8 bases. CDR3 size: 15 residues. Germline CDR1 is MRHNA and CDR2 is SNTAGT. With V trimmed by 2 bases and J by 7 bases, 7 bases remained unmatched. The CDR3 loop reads CASSDKSGGANEQFF. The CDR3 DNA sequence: TGTGCCAGCAGTGACAAAAGCGGGGGAGCGAATGAGCAGTTCTTC.

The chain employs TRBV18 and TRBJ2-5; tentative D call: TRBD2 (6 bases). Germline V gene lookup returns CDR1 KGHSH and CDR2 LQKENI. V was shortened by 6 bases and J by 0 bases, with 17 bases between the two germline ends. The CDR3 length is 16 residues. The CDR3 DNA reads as TGTGCCAGCTCTCCGGGGGACCGAACGTACCAAGAGACCCAGTACTTC. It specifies CASSPGDRTYQETQYF. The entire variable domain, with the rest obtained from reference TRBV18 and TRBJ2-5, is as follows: NAGVMQNPRHLVRRRGQEARLRCSPMKGHSHVYWYRQLPEEGLKFMVYLQKENIIDESGMPKERFSAEFPKEGPSILRIQQVVRGDSAAYFCASSPGDRTYQETQYFGPGTRLLVL.

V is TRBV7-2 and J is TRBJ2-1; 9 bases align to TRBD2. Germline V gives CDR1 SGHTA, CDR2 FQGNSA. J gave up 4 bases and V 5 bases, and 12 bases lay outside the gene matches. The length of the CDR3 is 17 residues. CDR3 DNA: TGTGCCAGCAGCCCCAGGTCCGGGACTAGCAGATACAATGAGCAGTTCTTC. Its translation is CASSPRSGTSRYNEQFF.

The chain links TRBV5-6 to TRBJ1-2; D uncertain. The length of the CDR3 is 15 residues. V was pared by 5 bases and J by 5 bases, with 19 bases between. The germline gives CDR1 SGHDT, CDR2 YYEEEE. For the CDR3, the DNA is TGTGCCAGCAGTAACGCCGGGTCTGATAAATATGGCTACACCTTC. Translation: CASSNAGSDKYGYTF.

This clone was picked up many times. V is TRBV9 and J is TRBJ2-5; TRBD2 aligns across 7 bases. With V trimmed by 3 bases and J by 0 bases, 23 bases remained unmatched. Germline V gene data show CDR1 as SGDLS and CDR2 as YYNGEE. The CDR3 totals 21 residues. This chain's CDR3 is CASSAESQDGGGAGYQETQYF. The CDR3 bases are TGTGCCAGCAGCGCCGAAAGCCAAGACGGGGGTGGAGCGGGGTACCAAGAGACCCAGTACTTC.

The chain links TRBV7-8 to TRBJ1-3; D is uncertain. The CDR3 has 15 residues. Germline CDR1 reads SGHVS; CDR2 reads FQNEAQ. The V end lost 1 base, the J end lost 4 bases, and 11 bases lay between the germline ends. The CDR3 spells CASSLGSSGGNTIYF. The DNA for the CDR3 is TGTGCCAGCAGCTTAGGGAGTTCGGGGGGAAACACCATATATTTT.

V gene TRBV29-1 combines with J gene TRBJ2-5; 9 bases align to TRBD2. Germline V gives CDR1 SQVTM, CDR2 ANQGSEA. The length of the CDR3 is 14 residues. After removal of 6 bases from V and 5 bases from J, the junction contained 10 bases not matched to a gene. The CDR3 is CSVLAGAFGETQYF. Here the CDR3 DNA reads TGCAGCGTCTTAGCGGGGGCATTTGGGGAGACCCAGTACTTC.

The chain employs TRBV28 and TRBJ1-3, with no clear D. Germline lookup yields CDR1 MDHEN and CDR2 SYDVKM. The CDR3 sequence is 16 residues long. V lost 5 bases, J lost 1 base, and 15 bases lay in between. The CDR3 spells CASSLAGVGSGNTIYF. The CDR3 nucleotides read TGTGCCAGCAGTCTCGCAGGTGTCGGATCTGGAAACACCATATATTTT.

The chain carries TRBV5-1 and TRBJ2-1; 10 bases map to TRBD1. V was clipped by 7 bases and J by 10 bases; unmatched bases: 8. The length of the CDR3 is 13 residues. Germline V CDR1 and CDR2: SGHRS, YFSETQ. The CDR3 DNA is TGCGCCAGCTCAGACAGGGGGCTCAACGAGCAGTTCTTC. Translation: CASSDRGLNEQFF. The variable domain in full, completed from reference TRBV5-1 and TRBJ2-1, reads KAGVTQTPRYLIKTRGQQVTLSCSPISGHRSVSWYQQTPGQGLQFLFEYFSETQRNKGNFPGRFSGRQFSNSRSEMNVSTLELGDSALYLCASSDRGLNEQFFGPGTRLTVL.

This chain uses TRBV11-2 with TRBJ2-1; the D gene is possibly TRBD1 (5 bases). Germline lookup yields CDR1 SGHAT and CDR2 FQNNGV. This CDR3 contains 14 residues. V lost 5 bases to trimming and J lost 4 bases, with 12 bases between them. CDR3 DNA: TGTGCCAGCAGCCCAGGGAATAGGTACAATGAGCAGTTCTTC. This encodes CASSPGNRYNEQFF.

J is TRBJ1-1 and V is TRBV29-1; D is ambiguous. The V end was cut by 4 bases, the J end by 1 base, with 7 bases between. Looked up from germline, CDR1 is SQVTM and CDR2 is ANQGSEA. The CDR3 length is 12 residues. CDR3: CSVVRGNTEAFF. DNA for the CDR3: TGCAGCGTTGTTCGGGGGAACACTGAAGCTTTCTTT.

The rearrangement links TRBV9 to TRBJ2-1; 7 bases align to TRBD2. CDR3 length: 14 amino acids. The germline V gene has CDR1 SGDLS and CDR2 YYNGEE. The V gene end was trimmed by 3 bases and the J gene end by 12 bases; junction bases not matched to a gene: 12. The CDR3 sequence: CASSATLAGVGQFF. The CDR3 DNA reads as TGTGCCAGCAGCGCCACTTTGGCGGGAGTGGGGCAGTTCTTC. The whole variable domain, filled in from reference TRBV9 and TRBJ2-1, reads DSGVTQTPKHLITATGQRVTLRCSPRSGDLSVYWYQQSLDQGLQFLIQYYNGEERAKGNILERFSAQQFPDLHSELNLSSLELGDSALYFCASSATLAGVGQFFGPGTRLTVL.

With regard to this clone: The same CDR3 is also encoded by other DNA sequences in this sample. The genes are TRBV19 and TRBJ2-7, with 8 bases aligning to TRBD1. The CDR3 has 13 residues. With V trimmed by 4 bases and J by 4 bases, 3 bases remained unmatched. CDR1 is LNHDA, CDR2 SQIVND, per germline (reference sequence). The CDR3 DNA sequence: TGTGCCAGTAGTAGGGACAGGAAATACGAGCAGTACTTC. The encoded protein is CASSRDRKYEQYF.

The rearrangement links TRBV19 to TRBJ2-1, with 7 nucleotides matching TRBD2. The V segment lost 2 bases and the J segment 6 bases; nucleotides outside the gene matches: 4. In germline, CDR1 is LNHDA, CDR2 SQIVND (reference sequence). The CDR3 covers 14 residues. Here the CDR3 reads CASSIKGGPNEQFF. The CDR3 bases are TGTGCCAGTAGTATAAAGGGAGGGCCCAATGAGCAGTTCTTC.